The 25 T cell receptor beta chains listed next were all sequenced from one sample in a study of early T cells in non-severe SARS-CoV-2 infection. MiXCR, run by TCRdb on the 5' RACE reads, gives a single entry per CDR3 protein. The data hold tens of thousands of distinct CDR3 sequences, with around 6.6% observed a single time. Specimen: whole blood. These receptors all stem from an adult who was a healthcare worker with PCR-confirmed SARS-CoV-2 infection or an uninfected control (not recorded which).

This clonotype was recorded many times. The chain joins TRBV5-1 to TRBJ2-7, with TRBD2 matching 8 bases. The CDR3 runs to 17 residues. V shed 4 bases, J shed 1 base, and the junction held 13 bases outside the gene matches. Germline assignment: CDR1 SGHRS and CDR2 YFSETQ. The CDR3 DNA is TGCGCCAGCAGCCTCCAACCTGCGGGGGGCGCATCCTACGAGCAGTACTTC. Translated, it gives CASSLQPAGGASYEQYF. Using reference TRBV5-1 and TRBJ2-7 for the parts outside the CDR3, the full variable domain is KAGVTQTPRYLIKTRGQQVTLSCSPISGHRSVSWYQQTPGQGLQFLFEYFSETQRNKGNFPGRFSGRQFSNSRSEMNVSTLELGDSALYLCASSLQPAGGASYEQYFGPGTRLTVT.

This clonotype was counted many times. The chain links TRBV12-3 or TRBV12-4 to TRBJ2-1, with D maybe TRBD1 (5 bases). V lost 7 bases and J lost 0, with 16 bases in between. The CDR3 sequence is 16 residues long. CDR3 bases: TGTGCCAGCACCTTGGGGCTACTCAGCTCCTACAATGAGCAGTTCTTC. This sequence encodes CASTLGLLSSYNEQFF.

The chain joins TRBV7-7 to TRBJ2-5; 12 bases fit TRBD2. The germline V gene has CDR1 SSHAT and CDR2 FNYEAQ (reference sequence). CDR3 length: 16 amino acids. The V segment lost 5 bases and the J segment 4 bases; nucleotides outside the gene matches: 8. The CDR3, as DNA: TGTGCCAGCAGCCCCCCGGGACTAGCGGGTGTAGAGACCCAGTACTTC. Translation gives CASSPPGLAGVETQYF. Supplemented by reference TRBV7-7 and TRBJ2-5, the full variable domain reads GAGVSQSPRYKVTKRGQDVTLRCDPISSHATLYWYQQALGQGPEFLTYFNYEAQPDKSGLPSDRFSAERPEGSISTLTIQRTEQRDSAMYRCASSPPGLAGVETQYFGPGTRLLVL.

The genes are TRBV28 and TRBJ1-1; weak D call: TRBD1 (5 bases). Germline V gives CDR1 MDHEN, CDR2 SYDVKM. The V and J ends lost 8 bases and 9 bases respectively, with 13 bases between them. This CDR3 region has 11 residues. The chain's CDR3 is CASRLGTKAFF. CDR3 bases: TGTGCCAGCCGCCTGGGGACGAAAGCTTTCTTT.

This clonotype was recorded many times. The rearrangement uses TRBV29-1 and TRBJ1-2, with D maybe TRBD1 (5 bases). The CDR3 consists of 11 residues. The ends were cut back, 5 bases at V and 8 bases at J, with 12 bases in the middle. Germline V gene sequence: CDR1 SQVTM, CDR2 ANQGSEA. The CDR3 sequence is CSVQRGLGYTF. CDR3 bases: TGCAGCGTTCAGAGGGGCCTCGGCTACACCTTC. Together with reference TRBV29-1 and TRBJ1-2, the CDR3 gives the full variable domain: SAVISQKPSRDICQRGTSLTIQCQVDSQVTMMFWYRQQPGQSLTLIATANQGSEATYESGFVIDKFPISRPNLTFSTLTVSNMSPEDSSIYLCSVQRGLGYTFGSGTRLTVV.

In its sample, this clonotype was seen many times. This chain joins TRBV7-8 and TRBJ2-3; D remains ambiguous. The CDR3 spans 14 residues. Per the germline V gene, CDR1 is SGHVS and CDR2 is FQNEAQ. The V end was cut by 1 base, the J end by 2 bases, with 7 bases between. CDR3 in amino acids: CASSLVTNTDTQYF. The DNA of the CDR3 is TGTGCCAGCAGCTTAGTCACCAACACAGATACGCAGTATTTT.

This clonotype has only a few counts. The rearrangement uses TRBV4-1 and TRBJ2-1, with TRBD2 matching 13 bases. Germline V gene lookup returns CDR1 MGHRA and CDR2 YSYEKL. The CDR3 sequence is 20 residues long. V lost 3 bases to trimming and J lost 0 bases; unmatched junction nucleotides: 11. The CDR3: CASSQTTLAGGRNSYNEQFF. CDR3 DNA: TGCGCCAGCAGCCAGACTACACTAGCGGGAGGGCGAAACTCCTACAATGAGCAGTTCTTC.

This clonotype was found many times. CDR3 in amino acids: CAISGQGGEKLFF. The CDR3 DNA sequence: TGTGCCATCAGTGGCCAGGGAGGGGAAAAACTGTTTTTT. The rearrangement links TRBV10-3 to TRBJ1-4; D is perhaps TRBD1 (5 bases). Trimming stripped 4 bases from V and 8 bases from J, with 11 bases between. Germline values: CDR1 ENHRY, CDR2 SYGVKD. The CDR3 runs 13 residues.

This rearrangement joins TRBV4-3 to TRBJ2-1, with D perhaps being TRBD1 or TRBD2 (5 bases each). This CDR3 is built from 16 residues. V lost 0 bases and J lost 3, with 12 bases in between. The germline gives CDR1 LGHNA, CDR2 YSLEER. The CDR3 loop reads CASSQEWDQIYNEQFF. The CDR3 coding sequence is TGCGCCAGCAGCCAAGAATGGGACCAAATCTACAATGAGCAGTTCTTC.

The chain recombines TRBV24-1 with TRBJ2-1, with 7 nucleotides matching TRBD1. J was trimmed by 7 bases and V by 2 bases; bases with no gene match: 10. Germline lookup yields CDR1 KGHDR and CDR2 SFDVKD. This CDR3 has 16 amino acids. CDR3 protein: CATSDSTGDRPNEQFF. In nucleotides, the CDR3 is TGTGCCACCAGTGATTCTACAGGGGATCGTCCTAATGAGCAGTTCTTC.

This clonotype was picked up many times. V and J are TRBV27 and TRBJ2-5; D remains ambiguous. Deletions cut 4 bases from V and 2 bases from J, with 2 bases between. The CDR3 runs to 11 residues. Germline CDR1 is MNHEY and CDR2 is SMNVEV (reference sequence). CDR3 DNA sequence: TGTGCCAGCAGTTATCAAGAGACCCAGTACTTC. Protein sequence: CASSYQETQYF.

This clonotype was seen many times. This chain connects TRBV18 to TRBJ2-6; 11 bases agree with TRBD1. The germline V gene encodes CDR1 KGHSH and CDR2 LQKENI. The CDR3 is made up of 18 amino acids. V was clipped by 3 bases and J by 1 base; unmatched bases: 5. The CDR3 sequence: CASSPFGTGGSGANVLTF. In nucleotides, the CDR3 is TGTGCCAGCTCACCTTTCGGGACAGGGGGTTCTGGGGCCAACGTCCTGACTTTC.

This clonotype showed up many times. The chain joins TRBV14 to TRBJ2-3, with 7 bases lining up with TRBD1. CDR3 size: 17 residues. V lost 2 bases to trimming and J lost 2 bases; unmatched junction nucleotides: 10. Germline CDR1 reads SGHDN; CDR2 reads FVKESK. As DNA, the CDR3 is TGTGCCAGCAGCCAACGGGACAGCCCTTCATACACAGATACGCAGTATTTT. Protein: CASSQRDSPSYTDTQYF.

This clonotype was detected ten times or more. The CDR3 DNA is TGTGCCAGCAGGGCCCGAACAGCGTATGGCTACACCTTC. It yields the protein CASRARTAYGYTF. V gene TRBV12-3 or TRBV12-4 combines with J gene TRBJ1-2; D unclear. This CDR3 spans 13 amino acids. V dropped 6 bases and J dropped 5 bases, with 13 bases sitting between them.

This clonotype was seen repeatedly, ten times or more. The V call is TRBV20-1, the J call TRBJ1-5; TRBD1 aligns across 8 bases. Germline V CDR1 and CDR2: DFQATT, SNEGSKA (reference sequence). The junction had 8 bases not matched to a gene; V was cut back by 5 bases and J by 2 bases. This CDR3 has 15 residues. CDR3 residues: CSAHQGARGNQPQHF. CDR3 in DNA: TGCAGTGCTCATCAGGGGGCTAGAGGCAATCAGCCCCAGCATTTT.

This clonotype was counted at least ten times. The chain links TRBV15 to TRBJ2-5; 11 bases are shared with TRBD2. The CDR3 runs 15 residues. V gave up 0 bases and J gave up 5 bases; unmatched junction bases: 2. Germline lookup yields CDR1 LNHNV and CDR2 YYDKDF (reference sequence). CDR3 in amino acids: CATSRDVAGGETQYF. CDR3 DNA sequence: TGTGCCACCAGCAGAGATGTAGCGGGAGGGGAGACCCAGTACTTC.

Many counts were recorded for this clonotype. The CDR3 here is CASSFGGEAFF. The CDR3 DNA reads TGTGCCAGCAGTTTTGGGGGGGAAGCTTTCTTT. The chain uses TRBV27 and TRBJ1-1, with D perhaps TRBD1 (5 bases). The V gene lost 3 bases and the J gene lost 8 bases, with 7 bases spanning the gap. Germline V gene lookup returns CDR1 MNHEY and CDR2 SMNVEV (reference sequence). This CDR3 contains 11 residues.

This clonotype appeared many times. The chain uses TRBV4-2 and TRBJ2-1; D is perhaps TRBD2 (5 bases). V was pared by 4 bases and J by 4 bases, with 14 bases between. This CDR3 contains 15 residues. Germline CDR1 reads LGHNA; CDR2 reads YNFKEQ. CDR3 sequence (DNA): TGTGCCAGCAGCCCCGAAAGCGGAGAATACAATGAGCAGTTCTTC. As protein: CASSPESGEYNEQFF.

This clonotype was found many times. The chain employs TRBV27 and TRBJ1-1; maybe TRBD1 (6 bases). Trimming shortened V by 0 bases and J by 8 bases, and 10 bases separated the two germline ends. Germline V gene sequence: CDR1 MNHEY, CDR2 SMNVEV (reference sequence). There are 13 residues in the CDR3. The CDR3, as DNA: TGTGCCAGCAGTTTATCGATCCAGGGGGAAGCTTTCTTT. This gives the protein CASSLSIQGEAFF.

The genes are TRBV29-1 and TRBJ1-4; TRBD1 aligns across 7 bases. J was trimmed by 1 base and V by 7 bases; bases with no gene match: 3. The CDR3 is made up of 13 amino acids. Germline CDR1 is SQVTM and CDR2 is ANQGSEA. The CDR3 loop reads CSAQGVTNEKLFF. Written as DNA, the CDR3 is TGCAGCGCCCAGGGGGTAACTAATGAAAAACTGTTTTTT.

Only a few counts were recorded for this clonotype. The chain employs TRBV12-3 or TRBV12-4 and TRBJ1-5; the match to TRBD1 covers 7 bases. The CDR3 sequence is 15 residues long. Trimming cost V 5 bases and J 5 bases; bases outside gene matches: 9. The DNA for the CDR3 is TGTGCCAGCAGTCTCCGGACAGGCTACTATCAGCCCCAGCATTTT. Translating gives CASSLRTGYYQPQHF.

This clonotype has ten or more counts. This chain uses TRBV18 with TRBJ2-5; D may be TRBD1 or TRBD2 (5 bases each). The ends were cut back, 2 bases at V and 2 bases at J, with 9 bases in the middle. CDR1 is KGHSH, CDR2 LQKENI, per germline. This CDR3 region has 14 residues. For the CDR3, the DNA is TGTGCCAGCTCACCAGGGGGTCTACAAGAGACCCAGTACTTC. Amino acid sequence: CASSPGGLQETQYF.

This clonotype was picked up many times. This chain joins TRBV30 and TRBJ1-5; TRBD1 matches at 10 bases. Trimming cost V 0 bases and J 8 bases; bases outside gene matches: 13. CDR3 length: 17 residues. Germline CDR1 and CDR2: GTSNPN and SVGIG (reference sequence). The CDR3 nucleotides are TGTGCCTGGAGTGTACACCCCGGGACAGGGGAAATTGAGCCCCAGCATTTT. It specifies CAWSVHPGTGEIEPQHF.

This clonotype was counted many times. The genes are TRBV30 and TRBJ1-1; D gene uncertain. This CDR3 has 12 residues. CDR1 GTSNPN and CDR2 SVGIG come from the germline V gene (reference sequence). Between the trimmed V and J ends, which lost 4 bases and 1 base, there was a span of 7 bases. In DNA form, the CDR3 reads TGTGCCTGGAATTGGGGGAACACTGAAGCTTTCTTT. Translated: CAWNWGNTEAFF.

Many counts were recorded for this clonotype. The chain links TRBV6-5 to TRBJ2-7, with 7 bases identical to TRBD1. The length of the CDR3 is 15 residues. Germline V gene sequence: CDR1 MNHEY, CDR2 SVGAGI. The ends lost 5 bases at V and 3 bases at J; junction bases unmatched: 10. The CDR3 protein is CASSRSRDRGYEQYF. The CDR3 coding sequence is TGTGCCAGCAGTCGATCCCGGGACAGAGGCTACGAGCAGTACTTC.